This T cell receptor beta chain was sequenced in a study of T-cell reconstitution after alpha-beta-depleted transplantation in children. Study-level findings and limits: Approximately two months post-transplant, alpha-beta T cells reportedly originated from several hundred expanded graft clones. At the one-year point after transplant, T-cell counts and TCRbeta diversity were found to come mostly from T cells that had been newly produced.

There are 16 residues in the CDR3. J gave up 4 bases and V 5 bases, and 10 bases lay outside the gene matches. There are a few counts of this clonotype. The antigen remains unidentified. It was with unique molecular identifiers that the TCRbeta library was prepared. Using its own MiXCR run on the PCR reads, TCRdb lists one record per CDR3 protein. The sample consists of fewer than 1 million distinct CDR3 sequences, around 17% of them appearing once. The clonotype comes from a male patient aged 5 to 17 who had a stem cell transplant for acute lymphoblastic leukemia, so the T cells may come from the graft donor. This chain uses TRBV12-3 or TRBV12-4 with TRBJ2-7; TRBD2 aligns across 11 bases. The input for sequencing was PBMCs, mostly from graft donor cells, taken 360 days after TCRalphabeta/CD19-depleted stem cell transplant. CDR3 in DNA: TGTGCCAGCAGTATTTTAGCGGGAGGGCCTCAGTACGAGCAGTACTTC. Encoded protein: CASSILAGGPQYEQYF.